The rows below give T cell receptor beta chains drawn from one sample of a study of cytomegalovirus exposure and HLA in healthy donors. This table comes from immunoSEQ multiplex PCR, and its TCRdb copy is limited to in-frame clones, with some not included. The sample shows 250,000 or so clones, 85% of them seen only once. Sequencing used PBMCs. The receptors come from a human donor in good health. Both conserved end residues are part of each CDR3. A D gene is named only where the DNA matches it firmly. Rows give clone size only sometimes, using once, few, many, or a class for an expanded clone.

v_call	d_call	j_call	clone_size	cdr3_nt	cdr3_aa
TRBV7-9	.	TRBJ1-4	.	TGTGCCAGCAGCTTAGACGGTAGGACAAATGAAAAACTGTTTTTT	CASSLDGRTNEKLFF
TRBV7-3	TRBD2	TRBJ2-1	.	TGTGCCAGCAGCTCATTCACTAGCGTAATATACAATGAGCAGTTCTTC	CASSSFTSVIYNEQFF
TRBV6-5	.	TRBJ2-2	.	TGTGCCAGCCTTCCCCCGGGAAACACCGGGGAGCTGTTTTTT	CASLPPGNTGELFF
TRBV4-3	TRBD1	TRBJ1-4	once	TGCGCCAGCAGCAGGGGACAGGGCGACTTTAATGAAAAACTGTTTTTT	CASSRGQGDFNEKLFF
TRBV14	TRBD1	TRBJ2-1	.	TGTGCCAGCAGCCCGCCGGGACAGGGGTACAATGAGCAGTTCTTC	CASSPPGQGYNEQFF
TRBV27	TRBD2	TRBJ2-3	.	TGTGCCAGCAGCCCTCTAGCGGGAGGGAGCACAGATACGCAGTATTTT	CASSPLAGGSTDTQYF
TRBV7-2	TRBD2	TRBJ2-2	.	TGTGCCAGCAGCCCAACTAGCGGGAGATCGGGCGGGGAGCTGTTTTTT	CASSPTSGRSGGELFF
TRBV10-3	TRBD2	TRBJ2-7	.	TGTGCCATCAGTAGCGGGGGAACCTACGAGCAGTACTTC	CAISSGGTYEQYF
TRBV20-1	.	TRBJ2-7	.	TGCAGTGCCGTTCGCTCCTACGAGCAGTACTTC	CSAVRSYEQYF
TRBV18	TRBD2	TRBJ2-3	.	TGTGCCAGCTCACCACCGGGACTAGTAACAGATACGCAGTATTTT	CASSPPGLVTDTQYF
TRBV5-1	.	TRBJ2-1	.	TGCGCCAGCAGCTTGGCACTAGCAGAAAAATCCTACAATGAGCAGTTCTTC	CASSLALAEKSYNEQFF
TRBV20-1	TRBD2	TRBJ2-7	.	TGCAGTGCCAGGGAGGGCTACGAGCAGTACTTC	CSAREGYEQYF
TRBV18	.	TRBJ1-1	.	TGTGCCAGCTCACCAGTAAAAGAAGCTTTCTTT	CASSPVKEAFF